The present T cell receptor beta chain was sequenced within a study of tumor and adjacent non-tumor tissue in lung cancer. As for the study in general: There were around 11 adenocarcinoma, 2 squamous cell carcinoma and 1 small cell lung cancer cases.

This sample's RNA came from whole unsorted tissue. To note about this clonotype: One end of the junction is discordant with germline, which a read error may explain.

TCRbeta libraries were built with three rounds of nested PCR, modified from ARM-PCR. TCRdb re-derived calls from the multiplex PCR reads in MiXCR, one entry per CDR3 protein. The sample records 84,000 or so distinct CDR3 sequences, around 57% being singletons. Germline values: CDR1 SQVTM, CDR2 ANQGSEA. This CDR3 comprises 14 residues. The rearrangement links TRBV29-1 to TRBJ2-5; TRBD2 agrees at 10 bases. The sample was lung tumor tissue. The receptor was isolated from a man aged 65 to 79 with non-small cell lung cancer. For the CDR3, the DNA is TGCATCGTTCTAAGCGGGGGGGTAGGTGAGGCCCAGTACTTC. Its translation is CIVLSGGVGEAQYF. The variable domain in full, with the rest retrieved from reference TRBV29-1 and TRBJ2-5, is SAVISQKPSRDICQRGTSLTIQCQVDSQVTMMFWYRQQPGQSLTLIATANQGSEATYESGFVIDKFPISRPNLTFSTLTVSNMSPEDSSIYLCIVLSGGVGEAQYFGPGTRLLVL.